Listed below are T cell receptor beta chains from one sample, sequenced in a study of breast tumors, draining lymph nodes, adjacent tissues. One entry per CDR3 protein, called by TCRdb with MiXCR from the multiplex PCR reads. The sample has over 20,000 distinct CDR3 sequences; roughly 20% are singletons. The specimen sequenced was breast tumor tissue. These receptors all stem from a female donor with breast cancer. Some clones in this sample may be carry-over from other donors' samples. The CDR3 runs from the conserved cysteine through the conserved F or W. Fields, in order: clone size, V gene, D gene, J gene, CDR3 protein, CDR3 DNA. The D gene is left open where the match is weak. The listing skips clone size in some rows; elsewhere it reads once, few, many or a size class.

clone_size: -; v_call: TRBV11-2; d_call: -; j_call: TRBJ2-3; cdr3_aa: CASSLGGSTDTQYF; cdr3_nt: TGTGCCAGCAGCTTAGGGGGTAGCACAGATACGCAGTATTTT
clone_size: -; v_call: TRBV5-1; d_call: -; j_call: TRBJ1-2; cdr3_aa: CASSLEWGGYGYTF; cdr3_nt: TGCGCCAGCAGCCTGGAATGGGGCGGATATGGCTACACCTTC
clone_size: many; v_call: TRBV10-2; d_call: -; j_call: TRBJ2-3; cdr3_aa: CASSESDQDTQYF; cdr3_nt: TGCGCCAGCAGTGAGTCAGACCAGGATACGCAGTATTTT
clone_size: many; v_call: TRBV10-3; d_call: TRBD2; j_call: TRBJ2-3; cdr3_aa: CAIWSGTTSGRGDTQYF; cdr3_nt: TGTGCCATCTGGTCCGGCACCACTAGCGGGAGAGGAGATACGCAGTATTTT
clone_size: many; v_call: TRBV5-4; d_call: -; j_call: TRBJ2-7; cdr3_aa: CASSLYGGSFSYEQYF; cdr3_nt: TGTGCCAGCAGCTTGTACGGGGGAAGCTTCAGCTACGAGCAGTACTTC
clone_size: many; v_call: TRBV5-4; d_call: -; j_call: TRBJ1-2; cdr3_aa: CASSQKNFNYGYTF; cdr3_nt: TGTGCCAGCAGCCAGAAGAATTTTAACTATGGCTACACCTTC
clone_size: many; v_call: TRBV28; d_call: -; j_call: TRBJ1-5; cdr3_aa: CASRIRYSNQPQHF; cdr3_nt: TGTGCCAGCAGAATTAGGTATAGCAATCAGCCCCAGCATTTT
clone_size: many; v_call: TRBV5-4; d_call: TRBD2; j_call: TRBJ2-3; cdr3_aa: CASSGMGLAGTDTQYF; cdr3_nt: TGTGCCAGCAGCGGAATGGGACTAGCGGGAACAGATACGCAGTATTTT
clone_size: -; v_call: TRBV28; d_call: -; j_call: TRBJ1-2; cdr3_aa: CASSLTQGLNYGYTF; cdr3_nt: TGTGCCAGCAGTTTAACACAGGGATTAAACTATGGCTACACCTTC
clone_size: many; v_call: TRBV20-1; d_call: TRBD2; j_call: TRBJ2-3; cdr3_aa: CSARVETLAGGPVSPSTGTDTQYF; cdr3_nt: TGCAGTGCTAGAGTTGAGACACTAGCGGGAGGGCCAGTTTCCCCGTCTACCGGCACAGATACGCAGTATTTT
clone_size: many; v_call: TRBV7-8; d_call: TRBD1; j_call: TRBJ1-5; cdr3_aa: CASSVTGGDDQPQHF; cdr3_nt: TGTGCCAGCAGCGTAACAGGGGGTGACGATCAGCCCCAGCATTTT
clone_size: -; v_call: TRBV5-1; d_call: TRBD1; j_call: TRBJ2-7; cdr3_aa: CASNLKGQGGGHEQYF; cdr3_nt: TGCGCCAGCAACCTAAAGGGACAGGGGGGCGGCCACGAGCAGTACTTC
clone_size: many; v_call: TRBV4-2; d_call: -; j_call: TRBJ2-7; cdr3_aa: CASSQDTYEQYF; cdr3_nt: TGTGCCAGCAGCCAGGACACCTACGAGCAGTACTTC
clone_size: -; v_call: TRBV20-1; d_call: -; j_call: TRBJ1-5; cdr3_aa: CSARDQPGNQPQHF; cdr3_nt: TGCAGTGCTAGAGATCAGCCGGGGAATCAGCCCCAGCATTTT
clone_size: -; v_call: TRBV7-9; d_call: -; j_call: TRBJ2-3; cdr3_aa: CASSWQGPTDTQCF; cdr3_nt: TGTGCCAGCAGCTGGCAGGGGCCCACAGATACGCAGTGTTTT
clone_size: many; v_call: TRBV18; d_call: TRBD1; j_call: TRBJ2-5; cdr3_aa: CASFPSRGPETQYF; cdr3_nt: TGTGCCAGCTTCCCCTCGAGGGGGCCAGAGACCCAGTACTTC
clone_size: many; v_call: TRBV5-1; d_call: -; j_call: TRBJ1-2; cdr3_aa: CASSLGADGYTF; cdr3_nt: TGCGCCAGCAGCTTGGGGGCCGACGGCTACACCTTC
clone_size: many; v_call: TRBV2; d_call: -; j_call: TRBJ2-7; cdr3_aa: CASSPRLRSYEQYF; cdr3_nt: TGTGCCAGCAGCCCTAGGTTACGCTCCTACGAGCAGTACTTC
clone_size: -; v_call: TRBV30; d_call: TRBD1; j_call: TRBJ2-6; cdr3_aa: CAWKRTGSGANVLTF; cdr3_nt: TGTGCCTGGAAGCGGACAGGGTCCGGGGCCAACGTCCTGACTTTC
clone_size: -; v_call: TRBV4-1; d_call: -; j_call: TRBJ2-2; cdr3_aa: CASSQDGLVSGELFF; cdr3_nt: TGCGCCAGCAGCCAAGACGGGCTAGTGTCCGGGGAGCTGTTTTTT
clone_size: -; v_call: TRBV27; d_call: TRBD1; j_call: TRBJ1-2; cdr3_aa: CASSPRQGPYGYTF; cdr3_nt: TGTGCCAGCAGTCCCCGACAGGGACCCTATGGCTACACCTTC
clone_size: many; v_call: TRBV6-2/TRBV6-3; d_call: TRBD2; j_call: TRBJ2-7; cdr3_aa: CASSRRAGAQYEQYF; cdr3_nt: TGTGCCAGCAGTCGAAGAGCGGGAGCTCAGTACGAGCAGTACTTC
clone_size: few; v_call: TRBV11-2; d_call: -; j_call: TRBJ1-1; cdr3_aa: CASSLDSMEAFF; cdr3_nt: TGTGCCAGCAGCTTAGATTCGATGGAAGCTTTCTTT
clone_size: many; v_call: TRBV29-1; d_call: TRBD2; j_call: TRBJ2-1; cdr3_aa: CSASLSGATYNEQFF; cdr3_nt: TGCAGCGCAAGCCTGAGCGGGGCAACATACAATGAGCAGTTCTTC
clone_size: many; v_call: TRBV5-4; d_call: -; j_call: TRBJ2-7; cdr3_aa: CASSLAGAGSSYEQYF; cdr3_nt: TGTGCCAGCAGCTTGGCGGGGGCAGGGTCCTCCTACGAGCAGTACTTC
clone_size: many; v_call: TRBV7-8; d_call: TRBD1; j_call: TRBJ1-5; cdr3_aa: CASSLVSGDRQHF; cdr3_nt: TGTGCCAGCAGCTTAGTGAGCGGGGACAGGCAGCATTTT
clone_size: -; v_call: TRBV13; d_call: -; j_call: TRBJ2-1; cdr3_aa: CASGAGSYNEQFF; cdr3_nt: TGTGCCAGCGGGGCGGGCTCCTACAATGAGCAGTTCTTC
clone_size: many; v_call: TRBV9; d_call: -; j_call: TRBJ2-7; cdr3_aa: CASSVGDRAAGEQYF; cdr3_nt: TGTGCCAGCAGCGTAGGTGACCGGGCGGCGGGTGAGCAGTACTTC
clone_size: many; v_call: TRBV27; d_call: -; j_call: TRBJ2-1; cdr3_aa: CASPRGNEQFF; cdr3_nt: TGTGCCAGCCCGAGAGGCAATGAGCAGTTCTTC
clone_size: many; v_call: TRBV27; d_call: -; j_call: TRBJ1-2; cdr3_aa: CASTYRASPTRFYGYTF; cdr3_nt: TGTGCCAGCACCTACAGGGCCTCCCCAACCCGTTTCTATGGCTACACCTTC
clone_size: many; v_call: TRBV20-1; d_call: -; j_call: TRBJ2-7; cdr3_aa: CSASAYREQYF; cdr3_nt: TGCAGTGCTAGTGCTTACCGAGAGCAGTACTTC
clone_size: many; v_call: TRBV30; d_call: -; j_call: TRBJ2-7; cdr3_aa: CAWSPGSGFYEQYF; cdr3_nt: TGTGCCTGGAGTCCGGGGTCGGGTTTCTACGAGCAGTACTTC